This is a list of T cell receptor beta chains from one sample in a study of CD8+CD57+ T cells in acquired aplastic anemia. In TCRdb, the reads were re-called with MiXCR into one record per CDR3 protein. The sample lists 200,000 to 250,000 distinct CDR3 sequences, 55% to 65% occurring once. Sequencing was performed on sorted CD4+, CD8+, or CD8+CD57+ T cells (not recorded which) from PBMCs. All receptors derive from a human donor with aplastic anemia. The CDR3 runs from the conserved cysteine through the conserved F or W. Fields, in order: V gene, CDR3 protein.

TRBV2	CASKLETTMNTEAFF
TRBV7-3	CASSLGTPTYNEQFF
TRBV15	CATSRDQVWRQSDTEAFF
TRBV6-6	CASSYGGGSQPQHF
TRBV7-9	CASRYGTADNSPLHF
TRBV24-1	CATSGLGTDSNQPQHF
TRBV5-5	CASSSTKSGRAFF
TRBV6-4	CASSTSMRETQYF
TRBV6-1	CASSAWGQGSSGANVLTF
TRBV12-3/TRBV12-4	CASGVRTGGEKLFF
TRBV5-1	CASSPEGQGVALVYF
TRBV12-3/TRBV12-4	CASSPGQARTVAEAFF
TRBV11-3	CASSLAPGSPLHF
TRBV20-1	CSASWVGQSNQPQHF
TRBV29-1	CSVGTVNTEAFF
TRBV20-1	CSAISGSGNQPQHF
TRBV14	CASRASGYTQYF
TRBV5-6	CANSYLTGKNEQFF
TRBV7-9	CASSMVAGGGNTEAFF
TRBV7-3	CASSLNGGGRGDEQFF
TRBV5-4	CASSLAGRRYEQYF
TRBV20-1	CSARDTLAGSTDTQYF
TRBV29-1	CSGGTGRDGYTF
TRBV29-1	CSSPDRGWADTQYF
TRBV7-9	CASSPHRPSGSSYNEQFF
TRBV10-3	CAISDLSIQPQHF
TRBV29-1	CSVGQRTNTGELFF
TRBV5-1	CASSLEGPSYEQYF
TRBV7-3	CASSPTPDTEAFF
TRBV6-1	CASSALVGVPTDTQYF
TRBV10-3	CAISERRTGGISAYNSPLHF
TRBV7-9	CASSLVGGDLHF
TRBV2	CASRPGLNNSPLHF
TRBV10-3	CASEGSSGNTIYF
TRBV14	CASSQRLANYGYTF
TRBV20-1	CSARSGDVPPGAFF
TRBV7-2	CASSRSRQETQYF
TRBV5-4	CASSLGTNPYEQYF
TRBV20-1	CSARGGSSYEQYF
TRBV10-3	CAISDRGMNTEAFF
TRBV29-1	CSVDIPGQGSDEQFF
TRBV7-9	CASSLSRSQPQHF
TRBV24-1	CATEGGDTQYF
TRBV20-1	CSASSGGEQFF
TRBV15	CATSRGGMGRRTSSDEQYF
TRBV20-1	CSAVQGGSNEKLFF
TRBV7-3	CASSLTPPDSSYEQYF
TRBV5-4	CASSLGKSGGGNEQFF
TRBV9	CASSADPGELFF